This TCR beta chain was sequenced for a study of blood T cell repertoires in COVID-19 (dated by TCRdb to between 2020 and 2021). For the wider study: The collaborator samples originated in the United States, Italy and Spain and spanned the acute and convalescent phases of COVID-19. The material from the prospective study consisted of cDNA or gDNA derived from T cells, B-cell-depleted T cells, or PBMCs. Subjects who had been exposed to COVID-19, were actively infected with it, or had recovered from it provided the deeply sampled blood TCRbeta repertoires that made up the dataset. The repertoires were released in a freely available public database meant as a resource for research on the immune response to SARS-CoV-2. The samples were drawn from two sources: the first 160 participants of the ongoing ImmuneRACE study, and 1,000 to 1,500 subjects contributed by 6 global collaborators. A de-identified subject ID, COVID-19 status, age in years and sex were almost always included in the sample metadata. Where available, HLA class I and class II types were taken from metadata supplied by the sample provider and were not determined by assay-based typing.

On this clone: Its antigen specificity is not known. Base qualities are not recorded, but no much larger clone differs from it by a single base.

TCRbeta CDR3 regions were amplified from genomic DNA using the immunoSEQ Assay, a bias-controlled multiplex PCR. From the authors' description of their analysis: The number of nucleated cells in each sample was estimated by amplification of reference gene primers within the assay. Sequence reads were collapsed and filtered to measure the absolute abundance of every unique TCRbeta CDR3 rearrangement. Productive Simpson clonality was computed per sample as the square root of Simpson's diversity index over productive rearrangements. TCRdb's version of the immuneACCESS table is confined to in-frame rearrangements and falls short of the full clone set. An unresolved V gene accounts for under half of the shortfall where checked; the remainder is of unknown origin. V, J and clone size are those of that table, while D and trimming were read from the DNA. Across this sample there are roughly 360,000 clones, with around four fifths seen only once. The top ten clonotypes cover about 5% of the sample.

Results the study describes overall, beyond this receptor: The amount of clinical and demographic metadata varied by source and participant and was provided uncurated.

Participants in the prospective study were enrolled through a virtual design, were aged about 18 to 90 years, and lived in approximately 24 United States geographic areas. In the prospective study, cohorts were assigned on the basis of participant-reported clinical history obtained from a screening survey and a study questionnaire. Recovered participants in ImmuneRACE Cohort 3 were defined as having two consecutive negative NP/OP PCR tests, clearance from a healthcare professional, or resolution of symptoms. Mobile phlebotomists in the prospective study collected whole blood, serum and a nasopharyngeal or oropharyngeal swab from every participant. Prospective study participants could optionally give additional blood draws and questionnaires over an approximately two-month period. Before DNA extraction, prospective study blood samples were shipped either frozen or at room temperature. The source material was PBMCs or T cells enriched from blood (not recorded which). This sequence was found in a woman in her forties or fifties who had recovered from COVID-19.

The CDR3 has the sequence CASSLRLGLAGLSSYNEQFF. The nucleotides are TGTGCCAGCAGTTTAAGGTTGGGACTAGCGGGGTTAAGCTCCTACAATGAGCAGTTCTTC. The chain joins TRBV27 to TRBJ2-1; the junction holds 13 bases that match TRBD2. The germline V gene (reference sequence) yields MNHEY for CDR1 and SMNVEV for CDR2. Germline trimming: 2 bases from V, 0 bases from J; junction bases outside gene matches: 10. The CDR3, from cysteine to phenylalanine, totals 20 residues. Just the 60-base CDR3 DNA is kept, in frame starting at base 1.